This T cell receptor (beta chain) was identified in a study of shared clonotypes between healthy human individuals. Study at large: A couple of women and a few men aged 18 to 49 served as donors. Notes on the study in general: The naive CD4 repertoires of a handful of donors were compared, and approximately 5.3% of clonotypes were shared. Non-shared clonotypes had lower generation probabilities than clonotypes shared by all four sorted-subset donors.

Sequenced by immunoSEQ multiplex PCR; TCRdb stores in-frame clones only, minus some. The sample records about 2.1 million clones, 85% to 95% being singletons. This clone was seen a single time. Its target is not known. The naive CD8 fraction comprised CD45RO-negative cells positively selected for CCR7 and excluded terminally differentiated effector memory CD45RA+ cells. This CDR3 has 11 amino acids. Trimming took 9 bases from V and 7 from J, leaving 13 bases between them. Per the germline V gene, CDR1 is MDHEN and CDR2 is SYDVKM. The sample comprised naive CD8+ T cells from PBMCs. The sequence was obtained from a man aged 18 to 29 in good health. Some clones in this sample may be carry-over from other donors' samples. The chain uses TRBV28 and TRBJ2-7; D might be TRBD2 (6 bases). CDR3 protein: CASCREPEQYF. CDR3 nucleotide sequence: TGTGCCAGTTGCCGGGAGCCGGAGCAGTACTTC. Supplemented by reference TRBV28 and TRBJ2-7, the full variable domain reads DVKVTQSSRYLVKRTGEKVFLECVQDMDHENMFWYRQDPGLGLRLIYFSYDVKMKEKGDIPEGYSVSREKKERFSLILESASTNQTSMYLCASCREPEQYFGPGTRLTVT.